Each of the 18 T cell receptor beta chains below was sequenced from the same sample in a study of T cell repertoires in cytomegalovirus infection (dated by TCRdb to about 2019). The treatment or condition label here, explained by the study, means: in vitro stimulation with specific CMV peptide epitopes to enrich CMV-specific T cells. This sample was sequenced with an Illumina HiSeq 1500. TCRdb reworked the public reads: Q25 trimming with fastp, MiXCR clone assembly, productive beta chains retained. Each CDR3 protein appears once, grouped with its most common genes and DNA. In all, the sample holds fewer than 1,000,000 distinct CDR3 sequences, and 31% of those were seen once. The ten largest clonotypes hold over 12% of the sample. Their cognate antigens are unknown. Material: cultured CD8+ T cells from PBMCs, obtained from culture after CMV antigen stimulation. The receptor source for this set is a human donor in good health (CMV status not recorded). Some clones in this sample may be carry-over from other donors' samples.

Many counts were recorded for this clonotype. The chain couples TRBV7-8 to TRBJ1-2, with a weak D call TRBD1 (6 bases). Germline V lookup: CDR1 SGHVS, CDR2 FQNEAQ. CDR3 length equals 14 residues. With 2 bases removed from V and 3 bases from J, the gap between germline ends came to 10 bases. The CDR3 nucleotides are TGTGCCAGCAGCTTATATAGGGGGGACTATGGCTACACCTTC. Amino acid sequence: CASSLYRGDYGYTF.

A few counts support this clonotype. The chain uses TRBV12-3 or TRBV12-4 and TRBJ2-7, with a tentative D call TRBD1 (6 bases). Between the trimmed V and J ends, which lost 6 bases and 2 bases, there was a span of 20 bases. The CDR3 sequence is 16 residues long. The DNA for the CDR3 is TGTGCCAGCAGACCCACTCTGGACAGATCACCCTACGAGCAGTACTTC. As protein: CASRPTLDRSPYEQYF.

This clonotype has ten or more counts. The V gene is TRBV7-2, the J gene TRBJ1-2; no reliable D call. CDR1 SGHTA and CDR2 FQGNSA come from the germline V gene. The CDR3 is 13 amino acids. The germline V and J ends were trimmed by 6 bases and 8 bases, with 16 bases remaining between them. DNA for the CDR3: TGTGCCAGCAGTCCCAGTTTCTCAGAAGGCTACACCTTC. It codes for CASSPSFSEGYTF.

This clonotype was seen ten or more times. This chain links TRBV7-6 with TRBJ1-2, with no clear D. V dropped 3 bases and J dropped 6 bases, with 11 bases sitting between them. This CDR3 spans 13 amino acids. The germline V gene has CDR1 SGHVS and CDR2 FNYEAQ. The CDR3 DNA reads TGTGCCAGCAGCTTCAGTGGTGTCGATGGCTACACCTTC. It encodes CASSFSGVDGYTF.

This clonotype was observed a few times. This rearrangement joins TRBV27 to TRBJ2-7; D possibly matches TRBD1 or TRBD2 (6 bases each). The CDR3 contains 11 residues. Germline V CDR1 and CDR2: MNHEY, SMNVEV (reference sequence). V was trimmed by 8 bases and J by 6 bases, leaving 11 bases between them. The CDR3 sequence: CASEGGSEQYF. The CDR3 DNA follows: TGTGCCAGCGAAGGGGGGAGCGAGCAGTACTTC.

This clonotype has more than one count but fewer than ten. This chain uses TRBV7-8 with TRBJ2-7, with D unresolved. Germline loops: CDR1 SGHVS, CDR2 FQNEAQ. There are 14 residues in the CDR3. V lost 3 bases and J 2 bases, leaving 11 bases between the germline ends. CDR3 residues: CASSFGKGTYEQYF. In nucleotides, the CDR3 is TGTGCCAGCAGCTTTGGGAAAGGCACCTACGAGCAGTACTTC.

This clonotype has more than one count but fewer than ten. The gene calls are TRBV12-3 or TRBV12-4 and TRBJ1-4; D not resolved. V lost 6 bases, J lost 7 bases, and 12 bases lay in between. This CDR3 has 13 residues. The CDR3 DNA is TGTGCCAGCAGCTACCCTCGAAGTGAAAAACTGTTTTTT. Amino acids: CASSYPRSEKLFF.

This clonotype was counted a few times. V usage is TRBV4-1 and J usage is TRBJ1-2; no clear D gene. Germline V gene data show CDR1 as MGHRA and CDR2 as YSYEKL. V lost 3 bases and J lost 2, with 13 bases in between. CDR3 size: 15 residues. In DNA, the CDR3 is TGCGCCAGCAGCCATACCACGGGGTCCAACTATGGCTACACCTTC. It is translated as CASSHTTGSNYGYTF.

The chain couples TRBV12-3 or TRBV12-4 to TRBJ1-2; possible D gene TRBD1, 5 bases. Deletions cut 5 bases from V and 4 bases from J, with 17 bases between. The CDR3 length is 15 residues. The DNA of the CDR3 is TGTGCCAGCAGTCCTGAAGGGGCAGGAGGCTATGGCTACACCTTC. As protein: CASSPEGAGGYGYTF.

This clonotype has a handful of counts. The gene calls are TRBV6-5 and TRBJ2-5, with D hard to call. Germline lookup yields CDR1 MNHEY and CDR2 SVGAGI. CDR3 length: 14 residues. V shed 6 bases and J shed 0 bases, with 11 bases lying between them. The chain's CDR3 is CASSTDGYQETQYF. The CDR3 DNA reads as TGTGCCAGCAGCACGGACGGCTACCAAGAGACCCAGTACTTC.

This clonotype has a handful of counts. The V gene is TRBV15, the J gene TRBJ1-5; tentatively, D is TRBD1 (5 bases). Trimming removed 4 bases from V and 3 bases from J, with 16 bases in between. This CDR3 has 16 residues. The V gene's germline CDR1 is LNHNV and CDR2 YYDKDF (reference sequence). CDR3 DNA sequence: TGTGCCACCAGCACGCGCTGGGCGGACATCAATCAGCCCCAGCATTTT. The encoded protein is CATSTRWADINQPQHF.

The gene calls are TRBV12-3 or TRBV12-4 and TRBJ2-1; 8 bases are shared with TRBD2. The trim removed 5 bases at V and 13 bases at J, leaving 7 bases unmatched. This CDR3 is 12 amino acids long. CDR3 in DNA: TGTGCCAGCAGTCCGGGGGGGGAGCTTCAGTTCTTC. Its protein product is CASSPGGELQFF.

This clonotype was counted once. CDR3 protein: CASIPIGGQGLNEQFF. DNA for the CDR3: TGTGCCAGCATCCCCATAGGGGGACAGGGGCTCAATGAGCAGTTCTTC. The chain couples TRBV11-2 to TRBJ2-1; 10 bases match TRBD1. Trimming removed 7 bases from V and 6 bases from J; junction bases left unmatched: 12. The V gene's germline CDR1 is SGHAT and CDR2 FQNNGV. The CDR3 is 16 amino acids.

J is TRBJ2-7 and V is TRBV9; tentatively, D is TRBD2 (7 bases). Between the trimmed V and J ends, which lost 3 bases and 2 bases, there was a span of 15 bases. The CDR3 extends over 15 amino acids. Germline CDR1 SGDLS, CDR2 YYNGEE. The DNA of the CDR3 is TGTGCCAGCAGCGAAGATGGGGGGGGCACCTACGAGCAGTACTTC. It is translated as CASSEDGGGTYEQYF.

A few counts support this clonotype. The chain combines TRBV20-1 with TRBJ2-5; D not resolved. CDR3 length: 12 amino acids. Germline-derived CDR1 and CDR2 are DFQATT and SNEGSKA (reference sequence). Trimming stripped 5 bases from V and 0 bases from J, with 7 bases between. The DNA of the CDR3 is TGCAGTGCTCCTGAGTACCAAGAGACCCAGTACTTC. Translating it yields CSAPEYQETQYF.

The chain employs TRBV12-3 or TRBV12-4 and TRBJ2-5; weak D call: TRBD2 (6 bases). The V end was cut by 8 bases, the J end by 4 bases, with 17 bases between. The CDR3 extends over 14 amino acids. CDR3 nucleotides: TGTGCCAGCCTTAAAGCCGGGGGAGGAGAGACCCAGTACTTC. It yields the protein CASLKAGGGETQYF.

The chain employs TRBV12-5 and TRBJ2-7; D is possibly TRBD1 or TRBD2 (5 bases each). V dropped 2 bases and J dropped 1 base, with 15 bases sitting between them. The CDR3 is 16 amino acids. The germline V gene has CDR1 LGHNT and CDR2 FRNRAP. CDR3 bases: TGTGCTAGTGGTTTGCCCTCCGGGACGGAGTCCTACGAGCAGTACTTC. It codes for CASGLPSGTESYEQYF. Full variable domain (outside the CDR3, taken from reference TRBV12-5 and TRBJ2-7): DARVTQTPRHKVTEMGQEVTMRCQPILGHNTVFWYRQTMMQGLELLAYFRNRAPLDDSGMPKDRFSAEMPDATLATLKIQPSEPRDSAVYFCASGLPSGTESYEQYFGPGTRLTVT.

This clonotype has ten or more counts. The CDR3 protein is CASSLFPRLDTEAFF. CDR3 DNA sequence: TGTGCCAGCAGCTTATTCCCCCGTCTCGACACTGAAGCTTTCTTT. The genes are TRBV7-2 and TRBJ1-1; no clear D. Trimming pared 2 bases from V and 3 bases from J, leaving 13 bases between. The CDR3 contains 15 residues. Germline values: CDR1 SGHTA, CDR2 FQGNSA.